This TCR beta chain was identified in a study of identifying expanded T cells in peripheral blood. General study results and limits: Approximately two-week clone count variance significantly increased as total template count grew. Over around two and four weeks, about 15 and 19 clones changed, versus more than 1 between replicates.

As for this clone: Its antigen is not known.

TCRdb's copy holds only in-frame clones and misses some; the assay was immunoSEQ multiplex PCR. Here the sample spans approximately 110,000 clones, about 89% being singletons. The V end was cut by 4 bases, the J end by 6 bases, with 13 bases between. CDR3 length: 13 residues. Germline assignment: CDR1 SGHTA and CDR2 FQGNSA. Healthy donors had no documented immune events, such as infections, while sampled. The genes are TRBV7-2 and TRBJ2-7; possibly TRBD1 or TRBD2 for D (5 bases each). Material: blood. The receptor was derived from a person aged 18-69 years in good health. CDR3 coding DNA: TGTGCCAGCAGCTCCGGGTTGGGGGTCGAGCAGTACTTC. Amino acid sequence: CASSSGLGVEQYF.